This TCR beta chain came from a study of blood T cell repertoires in COVID-19 (dated by TCRdb to 2018 to 2021). Regarding the complete study: Samples covering the acute and convalescent phases of COVID-19 were provided by collaborators in the United States, Italy and Spain. The material from the prospective study consisted of cDNA or gDNA derived from T cells, B-cell-depleted T cells, or PBMCs. The dataset comprised deeply sampled blood TCRbeta repertoires from subjects exposed to, actively infected with, or recovered from COVID-19. The repertoires were released in a freely available public database meant as a resource for research on the immune response to SARS-CoV-2. Samples came from the ongoing ImmuneRACE study (first 160 participants) plus 1,254 subjects from 6 global collaborators. The sample metadata nearly always contained a de-identified subject ID, COVID-19 status, age in years and sex. HLA class I and class II types, where available, came from metadata supplied by the sample provider rather than from assay-based typing. The paper as a whole reports these results and caveats: The quantity of clinical and demographic metadata differed by source and by participant and was supplied without curation.

TCRbeta CDR3 regions were amplified from genomic DNA by means of the immunoSEQ Assay, a bias-controlled multiplex PCR. The source study handled its data this way. The number of nucleated cells in each sample was estimated from the amplification of reference gene primers within the assay. To quantify the absolute abundance of each unique TCRbeta CDR3 rearrangement, sequence reads were collapsed and filtered. For each sample, productive Simpson clonality was calculated by taking the square root of Simpson's diversity index across productive rearrangements. The table was pulled from immuneACCESS by TCRdb, which kept in-frame rearrangements only. Such tables lose some clones; where checked, under half of the loss comes from unresolved V genes, and the rest has no known cause. V, J and clone size reflect that table, while D and trimming were determined from the DNA. The sample profile shows around 80,000 clones; about four fifths of them were found once. Roughly a fifth of the sample lies in the top ten.

About this clone itself: Its antigen remains unidentified. Base quality data are lacking; no much larger clone is found one base away.

Each collaborating institution followed its own protocols to collect whole blood in K2EDTA tubes. For TCRbeta analysis, collaborator samples were shipped as frozen whole blood, as isolated PBMCs, or as DNA extracted from either sample type. What was sequenced was peripheral blood. This clonotype was sampled from a woman of 80 years or more with active or convalescent COVID-19.

The encoded CDR3 is CASSYRGGPNEQFF. The base sequence is TGTGCCAGCAGTTACAGGGGCGGTCCCAATGAGCAGTTCTTC. The V gene is TRBV6-5 and the J gene is TRBJ2-1; TRBD1 could be the D gene, as 5 bases match. From the germline V gene, CDR1 is MNHEY and CDR2 is SVGAGI. Trimming takes 2 bases from V and 6 bases from J, and the germline ends sit 11 bases apart. Including the terminal cysteine and phenylalanine, the CDR3 comprises 14 residues. Of all the DNA, just the CDR3 is kept, 42 bases in frame from base 1.